This T cell receptor (beta chain) derives from a study of circulating CD8 cells and anti-PD-1 response in melanoma. The overall study: Anti-PD-1 was first-line therapy for about 50% of the 13 patients.

Overall study results and limits: Published repertoire comparisons used only baseline and M1 samples. Clonotype sharing was highest between DPOS and TIGIT subsets.

Four subsets defined by PD-1 and/or TIGIT were sorted from live CD3+CD8+TCRalphabeta+ cells. This clonotype is hyperexpanded (1% or more) in the sample. Antigen unknown. Each library started from around 15 ng of total RNA using the QIAseq Immune Repertoire TCR panel. Each CDR3 protein is one row after TCRdb ran MiXCR on the reads. The sample records roughly 650 distinct CDR3 sequences, around 9.3% being singletons. CDR1 and CDR2 from the germline V gene are DFQATT and SNEGSKA (reference sequence). The CDR3 is 15 amino acids. The V end lost 0 bases, the J end lost 0 bases, and 12 bases lay between the germline ends.

The receptor was derived from a human donor with melanoma. V gene TRBV20-1 combines with J gene TRBJ2-7, with D hard to call. Sample: CD8+ T cells from PBMCs, taken at baseline or after one month of anti-PD-1 therapy (not recorded which). CDR3 bases: TGCAGTGCTAGAGATCATGCCAGCCTCTCCTACGAGCAGTACTTC. Protein sequence: CSARDHASLSYEQYF.